A single sample gave rise to the 31 T cell receptor beta chains below, sequenced in a study of blood T cell repertoires in acute mononucleosis. Findings and caveats of the study: Public beta motifs plus an AV5-AJ31 alpha motif appeared to drive GLC-BM selection.

The method was immunoSEQ multiplex PCR; TCRdb's version includes in-frame clones alone and lacks a portion of them. The data contain about 640 clones, about a third of them seen just once; the ten biggest clones take up over 35%. Time point in this sample: acute infectious mononucleosis, at clinical presentation within 2 weeks of symptom onset (visit 1). Source: EBV GLC epitope tetramer+ CD8+ T cells sorted from PBMCs, taken during acute infectious mononucleosis. Sample subset: CD8 T cells binding tetramer with EBV BMLF1 280-288 peptide (GLC-BM). All receptors derive from a man younger than 35 with infectious mononucleosis caused by EBV.

This clone was observed a handful of times. A read error is the likely source, as a far larger clone sits one nucleotide away. Other DNA sequences in this specimen translate into the identical CDR3. The chain is built from TRBV28 and TRBJ2-7; no firm D call. The V end lost 5 bases, the J end lost 2 bases, and 13 bases lay between the germline ends. This CDR3 spans 14 amino acids. Germline loops: CDR1 MDHEN, CDR2 SYDVKM. CDR3 DNA sequence: TGTGCCAGCAGTCCCCGGACCGTTGCCTACGAGCAGTACTTC. Encoded protein: CASSPRTVAYEQYF.

In its sample, this clone was seen a few times. This rearrangement joins TRBV26 to TRBJ2-5; the D call in the table, TRBD2, was not verified against the DNA. TRBV26 is deemed a pseudogene. This CDR3 has 12 amino acids. CDR3 sequence reads: CASSLTLETQYF. CDR3 coding DNA: TGTGCCAGCAGTTTGACTCTGGAGACCCAGTACTTC.

Concerning this clone: A far larger clone is just one base off, so this is likely a read error. The CDR3 nucleotides are TGTGCCATCAGTTTAATTTATGAAAAACTGTTTTTT. It is translated as CAISLIYEKLFF. The gene calls are TRBV28 and TRBJ1-4; D uncertain. Germline lookup yields CDR1 MDHEN and CDR2 SYDVKM. This CDR3 contains 12 residues.

This chain links TRBV6-6 with TRBJ2-5; TRBD2 aligns across 7 bases. Trimming took 8 bases from V and 7 from J; bases not matched to a gene: 10. Germline V lookup: CDR1 MNHNY, CDR2 SVGAGI (reference sequence). The CDR3 has 13 amino acids. The CDR3, as DNA: TGTGCCAGCTTCCCAACTAGCGTGGGGACCCAGTACTTC. As protein: CASFPTSVGTQYF.

A word on this clone: One end of the junction is discordant with germline, which a read error may explain. The V gene is TRBV6-6, the J gene TRBJ2-5, with D tentatively TRBD2 (6 bases). From germline, CDR1 is MNHNY and CDR2 SVGAGI (reference sequence). The CDR3 is made up of 13 amino acids. The DNA for the CDR3 is TGTGCCAGCTCCCCAGCTAGCGTGGAGATCCAGTACTTC. It is translated as CASSPASVEIQYF.

The chain links TRBV28 to TRBJ2-1; TRBD1 matches at 7 bases. Trimming cost V 3 bases and J 5 bases; bases outside gene matches: 10. CDR3 size: 16 residues. Germline-derived CDR1 and CDR2 are MDHEN and SYDVKM. CDR3 coding DNA: TGTGCCAGCAGTTTTCCCAGGGGGATTTCCCACAATGAGCAGTTCTTC. This sequence encodes CASSFPRGISHNEQFF.

This clone was seen a handful of times. This chain connects TRBV9 to TRBJ1-4, with D possibly being TRBD1 (5 bases). CDR1 is SGDLS, CDR2 YYNGEE, per germline. Between the trimmed V and J ends, which lost 7 bases and 0 bases, there was a span of 13 bases. CDR3 length: 15 residues. The CDR3 reads CASDGQVATNEKLFF. Here the CDR3 DNA reads TGTGCCAGCGACGGACAAGTTGCAACTAATGAAAAACTGTTTTTT.

This clone was recorded many times. The chain uses TRBV9 and TRBJ2-2, with TRBD2 as a possible D gene (5 bases). Germline V gene sequence: CDR1 SGDLS, CDR2 YYNGEE. The V end was cut by 5 bases, the J end by 6 bases, with 17 bases between. The CDR3 contains 15 residues. The CDR3 DNA reads TGTGCCAGCAGTGAGGGTCAGATCGCCCCCGGGGAGCTGTTTTTT. Amino acid sequence: CASSEGQIAPGELFF.

On this clone itself: This likely stems from a read error, as it lies one base from a far larger clone. The chain carries TRBV28 and TRBJ2-1, with 7 bases fitting TRBD1. Germline CDR1 reads MDHEN; CDR2 reads SYDVKM. The CDR3 extends over 16 amino acids. The CDR3 sequence: CASSFPRGISYDEQFF. DNA for the CDR3: TGTGCCAGCAGTTTTCCCAGGGGGATCTCCTACGATGAGCAGTTCTTC.

A note on this clone: Just one base apart from a much larger clone, this may be a read error. The chain employs TRBV7-4 and TRBJ1-4, with D tentatively TRBD1 (5 bases). CDR3 length: 16 residues. Between the trimmed V and J ends, which lost 5 bases and 0 bases, there was a span of 13 bases. From germline, CDR1 is SGHVT and CDR2 SQSDAQ. This chain's CDR3 is CASSDGQVATNEKLFF. The CDR3 coding sequence is TGTGCCAGCAGCGACGGACAAGTTGCAACTAATGAAAAACTGTTTTTT.

This clone was counted only a few times. The chain recombines TRBV14 with TRBJ2-5; 9 bases map to TRBD2. Germline CDR1 reads SGHDN; CDR2 reads FVKESK. V lost 4 bases and J lost 7; bases outside the gene matches: 10. The CDR3 extends over 15 amino acids. The CDR3 is CASSPRGSGSVTQYF. CDR3 sequence (DNA): TGTGCCAGCAGCCCCCGTGGTAGCGGGAGTGTGACCCAGTACTTC.

The gene calls are TRBV27 and TRBJ1-4; D gene ambiguous. V was trimmed by 2 bases and J by 6 bases, leaving 4 bases between them. In germline, CDR1 is MNHEY, CDR2 SMNVEV (reference sequence). CDR3 size: 12 residues. CDR3 amino acids: CASSLIYEKLFF. As DNA, the CDR3 is TGTGCCAGCAGTTTAATTTATGAAAAACTGTTTTTT.

Concerning this clone itself: Because the CDR3's place on the DNA is in doubt, the DNA is left out and the CDR3 is given as listed by TCRdb. This sequence joins TRBV9 and TRBJ1-4; TRBD1 is taken as the D call from the table, unchecked against the DNA. The CDR3 has 16 residues if both end residues are counted. CDR1 is SGDLS, CDR2 YYNGEE, per germline. CDR3 protein: CASSDGQVATNENCFF.

This clone was seen a single time. The chain joins TRBV7-6 to TRBJ1-2, with D uncertain. CDR1 is SGHVS and CDR2 is FNYEAQ in the germline V gene. The CDR3 sequence is 17 residues long. Trimming stripped 5 bases from V and 4 bases from J, with 23 bases between. The CDR3 region is CASSSYNKSRKTYGYTF. The CDR3, as DNA: TGTGCCAGCAGCAGCTACAATAAATCTCGAAAGACCTATGGCTACACCTTC.

This clone was detected ten times or more. The chain employs TRBV6-5 and TRBJ2-5, with D unclear. V lost 4 bases to trimming and J lost 5 bases, with 8 bases between them. The CDR3 contains 12 residues. Germline V gene lookup returns CDR1 MNHEY and CDR2 SVGAGI. The CDR3: CASSLTLETQYF. The CDR3 coding sequence is TGTGCCAGCAGTTTGACTCTGGAGACCCAGTACTTC.

The CDR3 reads CASSPRTVAYLQYF. The CDR3 nucleotides read TGTGCCAGCAGTCCACGGACCGTTGCCTACTTGCAGTACTTC. The chain combines TRBV28 with TRBJ2-7; D is undetermined. The CDR3 is 14 residues long. Trimming removed 5 bases at V and 9 bases at J, with 20 bases between. Per germline, CDR1 MDHEN and CDR2 SYDVKM.

This clone came up a few times. Other nucleotide sequences in the sample specify the same CDR3. The V call is TRBV14, the J call TRBJ1-1; D ambiguous. Per the germline V gene, CDR1 is SGHDN and CDR2 is FVKESK. There are 15 residues in the CDR3. V was shortened by 3 bases and J by 2 bases, with 13 bases between the two germline ends. The CDR3 protein is CASSQAGALNTEAFF. CDR3 sequence (DNA): TGTGCCAGCAGCCAGGCAGGAGCCCTTAACACTGAAGCTTTCTTT.

Remarks on this clone: With only one base between it and a far larger clone, this is likely a read error. Additional DNA sequences in this sample encode the identical CDR3. The V call is TRBV6-7, the J call TRBJ2-1, with D possibly matching TRBD2 (7 bases). TRBV6-7 is annotated as an ORF whose role is uncertain. This CDR3 spans 17 amino acids. V was trimmed by 6 bases and J by 5 bases, leaving 23 bases between them. The CDR3 region is CASRLRGRGIVNNEQFF. The CDR3 bases are TGTGCCAGCAGGCTACGAGGGAGGGGGATCGTCAACAATGAGCAGTTCTTC.

As for this clone: A single base separates this from a much larger clone, so it may be a read error. The chain links TRBV9 to TRBJ1-4; tentatively, D is TRBD1 (5 bases). Germline V gene lookup returns CDR1 SGDLS and CDR2 YYNGEE. The CDR3 spans 16 residues. Deletions cut 6 bases from V and 4 bases from J, with 19 bases between. DNA for the CDR3: TGTGCCAGCATCGACGGACAAGTTGCAAATAATGAAAAACTGTTTTTT. It encodes CASIDGQVANNEKLFF.

Within the sample, this clone is hyperexpanded (1% or more). This chain connects TRBV18 to TRBJ1-4; D is undetermined. The CDR3 is made up of 14 amino acids. Trimming pared 0 bases from V and 5 bases from J, leaving 7 bases between. CDR1 is KGHSH and CDR2 is LQKENI in the germline V gene. This chain's CDR3 is CASSPPAWNEKLFF. The CDR3 coding sequence is TGTGCCAGCTCACCACCTGCTTGGAATGAAAAACTGTTTTTT.

As for this clone: Just one base apart from a much larger clone, this may be a read error. The V gene is TRBV29-1, the J gene TRBJ1-4, with D maybe TRBD1 (6 bases). Germline assignment: CDR1 SQVTM and CDR2 ANQGSEA. This CDR3 region has 14 residues. The CDR3 DNA sequence: TGCATGGTTGGCGCCGGGGGCACTAATGAAAAACTGTTTTTT. Its translation: CMVGAGGTNEKLFF.

Worth noting for this clone: Only one base separates this from a far larger clonotype, so it likely reflects a read error. V and J are TRBV14 and TRBJ2-5; TRBD2 aligns across 9 bases. The length of the CDR3 is 16 residues. Germline CDR1 and CDR2: SGHDN and FVKESK. In nucleotides, the CDR3 is TGTGCCATCAGCCCCCGTGGTAGCGGGAGTGTGGAGACCCAGTACTTC. Protein: CAISPRGSGSVETQYF. The entire variable domain, with the rest obtained from reference TRBV14 and TRBJ2-5, is as follows: EAGVTQFPSHSVIEKGQTVTLRCDPISGHDNLYWYRRVMGKEIKFLLHFVKESKQDESGMPNNRFLAERTGGTYSTLKVQPAELEDSGVYFCAISPRGSGSVETQYFGPGTRLLVL.

About this clone itself: The limits of the CDR3 on the DNA are not certain, so only TCRdb's listed CDR3 is given. Other DNA sequences in the sample encode the same CDR3. V usage is TRBV9 and J usage is TRBJ1-4; TRBD1, the D gene given by the table, was not confirmed from the DNA. Looked up from germline, CDR1 is SGDLS and CDR2 is YYNGEE. The CDR3 is 16 residues long, ends included. The CDR3: CASSDGQVATMKNCFF.

The V gene is TRBV9, the J gene TRBJ1-4; D not certain. CDR3 size: 16 residues. Germline V CDR1 and CDR2: SGDLS, YYNGEE. The V and J ends lost 3 bases and 3 bases respectively, with 15 bases between them. CDR3 bases: TGTGCCAGCAGCGACGGAGAAGTTGCATCTAATGAAAAACTGTTTTTT. Protein sequence: CASSDGEVASNEKLFF.

In regard to this clone: A single base separates this from a much larger clone, so it may be a read error. At the DNA level, this CDR3 is encoded by other sequences in the same sample as well. The rearrangement uses TRBV18 and TRBJ1-4; D unresolved. There are 15 residues in the CDR3. Trimming removed 0 bases at V and 9 bases at J, with 14 bases between. The germline V gene encodes CDR1 KGHSH and CDR2 LQKENI. CDR3 DNA: TGTGCCAGCTCACCACCCGCTTGGAATGAAAAAAAACTGTTTTTT. Protein product: CASSPPAWNEKKLFF.

This clone has more than one count but fewer than ten. Other DNA sequences in the same sample also yield this CDR3. The chain couples TRBV9 to TRBJ1-4; D unclear. V was trimmed by 3 bases and J by 3 bases, leaving 15 bases between them. The CDR3 is 16 residues long. Germline V gene data show CDR1 as SGDLS and CDR2 as YYNGEE. CDR3 amino acids: CASSDGQVASNEKLFF. DNA for the CDR3: TGTGCCAGCAGCGACGGTCAAGTTGCATCTAATGAAAAACTGTTTTTT.

The sample holds a few counts of this clone. A far larger clone is a single base away, which makes a read error likely. Other DNA sequences in the same sample also yield this CDR3. The chain couples TRBV29-1 to TRBJ1-4, with a tentative D call TRBD1 (6 bases). The CDR3 spans 14 residues. Germline assignment: CDR1 SQVTM and CDR2 ANQGSEA. For the CDR3, the DNA is TGCAGCGTTGGCGCCGGGGGCACTAATGAAATACTGTTTTTT. It codes for CSVGAGGTNEILFF.

This clone turned up a few times. One junction end does not reproduce the germline sequence, and a read error may be involved. The sample contains more than one DNA sequence encoding this CDR3. This chain links TRBV29-1 with TRBJ1-4; D may be TRBD1 (6 bases). The CDR3 has 14 residues. CDR1 SQVTM and CDR2 ANQGSEA come from the germline V gene. The CDR3 loop is CCVGAGGTNEKLFF. CDR3 coding DNA: TGCTGCGTTGGCGCCGGGGGCACTAATGAAAAACTTTTTTTT.

This clone was observed at least ten times. V gene TRBV20-1 combines with J gene TRBJ1-3; unclear D gene. The CDR3 sequence is 9 residues long. V was clipped by 3 bases and J by 8 bases, with 2 bases between them. Per the germline V gene, CDR1 is DFQATT and CDR2 is SNEGSKA (reference sequence). The CDR3 sequence: CSARDTIYF. The CDR3 region has the DNA TGCAGTGCTAGGGACACCATATATTTT.

The V and J genes are TRBV28 and TRBJ2-3; no firm D call. Per germline, CDR1 MDHEN and CDR2 SYDVKM. This CDR3 is 13 amino acids long. Trimming took 6 bases from V and 3 from J, leaving 10 bases between them. The CDR3 reads CASSSSQTDTQYF. The CDR3 bases are TGTGCCAGCAGCAGCAGCCAAACAGATACGCAGTATTTT.

This clone was detected many times. The chain links TRBV28 to TRBJ2-7; D might be TRBD1 (5 bases). Germline CDR1 MDHEN, CDR2 SYDVKM. The CDR3 is 13 residues long. V gave up 2 bases and J gave up 3 bases, with 8 bases separating them. In DNA, the CDR3 is TGTGCCAGCAGTTTAAACAGGCTCTACGAGCAGTACTTC. Residues: CASSLNRLYEQYF.